The present entry profiles one T cell receptor beta chain with its context. Its antigen is currently unknown. This sample was included in a study of PD-1 blockade in classical Hodgkin lymphoma. The V segment lost 1 base and the J segment 5 bases; nucleotides outside the gene matches: 10. Germline CDR1 reads MGHRA; CDR2 reads YSYEKL. This CDR3 has 16 residues. Only in-frame clones appear in the TCRdb table, and some are missing; sequencing was by immunoSEQ multiplex PCR. The profile shows approximately 65,000 clones, 91% of them singletons. Time point meaning: cycle 4 day 1 (C4D1), after about 6 weeks of nivolumab. Each patient relapsed following autologous stem cell transplantation, and prior brentuximab vedotin exposure differed. Study-level findings and limits: Individuals who commenced nivolumab within less than 1 year of ASCT were excluded. The study found that TCR diversity rose significantly by C4D1 in CD4+ but not CD8+ cells. Relapsed/refractory patients reportedly had lower baseline diversity than newly diagnosed patients.

Sequencing was performed on peripheral blood mononuclear cells (PBMCs), taken before the fourth cycle of nivolumab. The V and J genes are TRBV4-1 and TRBJ2-7, with 8 bases lining up with TRBD2. This TCR came from a human donor with classical Hodgkin lymphoma. This chain's CDR3 is CASSQVWPDGGDEQYF. The DNA for the CDR3 is TGCGCCAGCAGCCAAGTATGGCCCGACGGGGGGGACGAGCAGTACTTC.